What follows are 14 T cell receptor beta chains derived from one specimen sequenced in a study of PD-L1 blockade in urothelial cancer. Only in-frame clones appear in the TCRdb table, and some are missing; sequencing was by immunoSEQ multiplex PCR. In the table there are fewer than 100,000 clones, about 82% of which are singletons. Time point described: pretreatment peripheral blood. The source material was PBMCs, sampled around atezolizumab (anti-PD-L1) treatment. The receptors were gathered from a man between 35 and 55 years old with urothelial cancer.

V gene TRBV5-6 combines with J gene TRBJ1-2; perhaps TRBD1 as D (6 bases). Germline-derived CDR1 and CDR2 are SGHDT and YYEEEE. There are 15 residues in the CDR3. The V end lost 0 bases, the J end lost 3 bases, and 12 bases lay between the germline ends. CDR3 bases: TGTGCCAGCAGCTTGGCCTTAGGGGGATACTATGGCTACACCTTC. It codes for CASSLALGGYYGYTF.

Here the CDR3 DNA reads TGTGCCAGCAGTGAAGCACAGGGGGGCTTGGCTTTCTTT. Its translation: CASSEAQGGLAFF. The chain uses TRBV2 and TRBJ1-1; 8 bases are shared with TRBD1. The CDR3 covers 13 residues. The ends lost 0 bases at V and 11 bases at J; junction bases unmatched: 5. Germline CDR1 is SNHLY and CDR2 is FYNNEI.

This chain connects TRBV7-8 to TRBJ1-2; possibly TRBD1 for D (6 bases). The CDR3 extends over 16 amino acids. Trimming took off 2 bases at V and 4 bases at J, with 17 bases between the two ends. CDR1 SGHVS and CDR2 FQNEAQ come from the germline V gene. The CDR3 DNA reads TGTGCCAGCAGCTTACTTTCGACAGGCGGGGGCTATGGCTACACCTTC. Translating gives CASSLLSTGGGYGYTF.

The chain combines TRBV14 with TRBJ2-7; D unresolved. V lost 1 base to trimming and J lost 5 bases, with 15 bases between them. Per the germline V gene, CDR1 is SGHDN and CDR2 is FVKESK. The CDR3 contains 15 residues. The CDR3 DNA sequence: TGTGCCAGCAGCCAAGCCCTCTGGCCTTTGGACGAGCAGTACTTC. Amino acid sequence: CASSQALWPLDEQYF.

V is TRBV30 and J is TRBJ2-1; tentative D call: TRBD2 (6 bases). The CDR3 extends over 14 amino acids. With 5 bases removed from V and 10 bases from J, the gap between germline ends came to 21 bases. Germline V gives CDR1 GTSNPN, CDR2 SVGIG (reference sequence). Written as DNA, the CDR3 is TGTGCCTGGCGGGAGTCGCCGGCTCGGGTGGAGCAGTTCTTC. This gives the protein CAWRESPARVEQFF.

The rearrangement joins TRBV28 to TRBJ2-7; D perhaps matches TRBD2 (6 bases). The CDR3 contains 17 residues. Germline V gives CDR1 MDHEN, CDR2 SYDVKM. V was trimmed by 8 bases and J by 4 bases, leaving 27 bases between them. The CDR3 loop is CASFPPSGFMAGYEQYF. CDR3 sequence (DNA): TGTGCCAGCTTTCCCCCCTCAGGGTTTATGGCGGGGTACGAGCAGTACTTC.

The rearrangement joins TRBV14 to TRBJ1-4, with 7 bases identical to TRBD1. J was trimmed by 5 bases and V by 3 bases; bases with no gene match: 6. Germline CDR1 SGHDN, CDR2 FVKESK. The CDR3 has 15 residues. CDR3 sequence (DNA): TGTGCCAGCAGCCATTACAGGGGCCAAAATGAAAAACTGTTTTTT. Its protein product is CASSHYRGQNEKLFF.

Turning to this clone: The sample holds other DNA sequences that translate to the same CDR3. The chain links TRBV5-1 to TRBJ2-5; D remains ambiguous. This CDR3 is 14 amino acids long. The germline V gene encodes CDR1 SGHRS and CDR2 YFSETQ. V gave up 0 bases and J gave up 1 base, with 7 bases separating them. The CDR3 here is CASSLEASQETQYF. In DNA form, the CDR3 reads TGCGCCAGCAGCTTGGAGGCTAGCCAAGAGACCCAGTACTTC.

In this sample, this clone turned up once. The rearrangement uses TRBV5-4 and TRBJ2-7; D may be TRBD2 (7 bases). The germline V gene has CDR1 SGHNT and CDR2 YYREEE (reference sequence). The CDR3 is 17 residues long. V lost 1 base and J 2 bases, leaving 19 bases between the germline ends. The CDR3 loop reads CASSLKGGAGVPYEQYF. Written as DNA, the CDR3 is TGTGCCAGCAGCTTGAAGGGGGGGGCAGGGGTCCCCTACGAGCAGTACTTC. Together with reference TRBV5-4 and TRBJ2-7, the CDR3 gives the full variable domain: ETGVTQSPTHLIKTRGQQVTLRCSSQSGHNTVSWYQQALGQGPQFIFQYYREEENGRGNFPPRFSGLQFPNYSSELNVNALELDDSALYLCASSLKGGAGVPYEQYFGPGTRLTVT.

As for this clone: The junction differs from germline at one of its ends, possibly a read error. The chain recombines TRBV7-7 with TRBJ2-7; 9 bases fit TRBD1. Germline CDR1 is SSHAT and CDR2 is FNYEAQ (reference sequence). This CDR3 is built from 15 residues. Here the CDR3 DNA reads TGTGCTAGCAGCGCCGGGACAGGGCGGTCCGACGAGCAGTACTTC. Its translation: CASSAGTGRSDEQYF.

V is TRBV6-1 and J is TRBJ1-4; possible D gene TRBD1, 5 bases. Trimming removed 4 bases from V and 8 bases from J, with 20 bases in between. Germline V CDR1 and CDR2: MNHNS, SASEGT. The CDR3 totals 16 residues. The CDR3 coding sequence is TGTGCCAGCAGTGGAGGCGGGATGCTCAGGGTAGAAAAACTGTTTTTT. This codes for CASSGGGMLRVEKLFF.

This clone was picked up a small number of times. The chain recombines TRBV6-1 with TRBJ1-2; 7 positions agree with TRBD1. The CDR3 is made up of 15 amino acids. Germline CDR1 reads MNHNS; CDR2 reads SASEGT. V trimming: 1 base; J trimming: 4 bases; junction bases outside the gene matches: 6. CDR3 region: CASSEGQGIVYGYTF. The CDR3 bases are TGTGCCAGCAGTGAAGGACAGGGAATTGTCTATGGCTACACCTTC.

The V gene is TRBV6-5, the J gene TRBJ2-7; D is possibly TRBD1 (6 bases). Germline V CDR1 and CDR2: MNHEY, SVGAGI. V gave up 6 bases and J gave up 3 bases, with 15 bases separating them. The CDR3 has 14 residues. The CDR3 reads CASRAAGQNYEQYF. CDR3 nucleotide sequence: TGTGCCAGCAGGGCTGCCGGACAGAACTACGAGCAGTACTTC.

The rearrangement joins TRBV10-3 to TRBJ1-4; D uncertain. CDR3 length equals 15 residues. V dropped 3 bases and J dropped 3 bases, with 11 bases sitting between them. From germline, CDR1 is ENHRY and CDR2 SYGVKD. CDR3 nucleotides: TGTGCCATCAGTGACTCCCAGGAAGCTAATGAAAAACTGTTTTTT. This translates into CAISDSQEANEKLFF.